This T cell receptor beta chain originates from a study of cytomegalovirus exposure and HLA in healthy donors. The CDR3 runs to 15 residues. Trimming cost V 0 bases and J 0 bases, with 6 bases left between them. CDR1 is SGHRS and CDR2 is YFSETQ in the germline V gene. Assay: immunoSEQ multiplex PCR; the TCRdb copy retains only in-frame clones and omits some. The sample lists 230,000 or so clones; around nine tenths were seen once. The chain recombines TRBV5-1 with TRBJ2-2; possibly TRBD2 for D (5 bases). Specimen: PBMCs. The TCR originated in a woman between 18 and 30 years old in good health and CMV-seronegative. In nucleotides, the CDR3 is TGCGCCAGCAGCTTGGCGGGAACGAACACCGGGGAGCTGTTTTTT. It yields the protein CASSLAGTNTGELFF. The full variable domain, with the rest looked up from reference TRBV5-1 and TRBJ2-2, is KAGVTQTPRYLIKTRGQQVTLSCSPISGHRSVSWYQQTPGQGLQFLFEYFSETQRNKGNFPGRFSGRQFSNSRSEMNVSTLELGDSALYLCASSLAGTNTGELFFGEGSRLTVL.